The rows below give T cell receptor beta chains drawn from one sample of a study of T-cell reconstitution after alpha-beta-depleted transplantation in children. MiXCR, run by TCRdb on the PCR reads, gives a single entry per CDR3 protein. Of hundreds of thousands of distinct CDR3 sequences in the sample, roughly 13% were seen once. The specimen was PBMCs, mostly from graft donor cells, collected 360 days after TCRalphabeta/CD19-depleted stem cell transplant. These TCRs come from a male patient between 10 and 17 years old who had a stem cell transplant for acute myeloid leukemia, so the T cells may come from the graft donor. Each CDR3 is given without its conserved first and last residue. The size field is filled for only some rows; it gives once, few, many or a size class.

cdr3_aa,v_call,j_call,clone_size
ATSRLADSYEQY,TRBV15,TRBJ2-7,NA
SARATSDGELF,TRBV20-1,TRBJ2-2,many
ASSSPGTRIGDTQY,TRBV2,TRBJ2-3,few
ASSLEAGPEEQY,TRBV7-6,TRBJ2-7,NA
ASSQGSGEVYEQY,TRBV4-3,TRBJ2-7,NA
ASSEQGLAFDEQF,TRBV2,TRBJ2-1,NA
ASTPGVRNDNEQF,TRBV19,TRBJ2-1,NA
ASSLESSGSYNEQF,TRBV11-2,TRBJ2-1,few
ATSDPGLAREQF,TRBV24-1,TRBJ2-1,NA
ASRPTGEAEQY,TRBV28,TRBJ2-7,NA
ATSDPRSGTDTQY,TRBV24-1,TRBJ2-3,few
ASSPLGGYQPQH,TRBV6-5,TRBJ1-5,few
ASSLAFPTGEYGYT,TRBV12-3/TRBV12-4,TRBJ1-2,few
ASSVVGNGYT,TRBV9,TRBJ1-2,many
SARGTSVYEQY,TRBV20-1,TRBJ2-7,few
ASSLDGSRYNEQF,TRBV27,TRBJ2-1,NA
ASSLVTSRSNTGELF,TRBV7-6,TRBJ2-2,many
ASSQTVVYEQF,TRBV7-8,TRBJ2-1,NA
ATSRGRGPTYEQY,TRBV15,TRBJ2-7,few
ASSIPGTARPPPLH,TRBV7-2,TRBJ1-6,NA
ASSLPRTSTDTQY,TRBV5-6,TRBJ2-3,many
ASSLPGRYTGELF,TRBV28,TRBJ2-2,few
ASSYGIGEDYPYEQY,TRBV6-5,TRBJ2-7,NA
ASSLAPHGGGLIETQY,TRBV7-6,TRBJ2-5,NA
SARVKQGGSYNSPLH,TRBV20-1,TRBJ1-6,NA
SPYLPGQGNEQF,TRBV29-1,TRBJ2-1,few
ASSLVLAGSSYNEQF,TRBV13,TRBJ2-1,NA
SVLGEGYT,TRBV29-1,TRBJ1-2,NA
ASSQSPGANVLT,TRBV14,TRBJ2-6,NA
ASSVRDYKNIRY,TRBV27,TRBJ2-4,NA
ASSISGSDEQF,TRBV19,TRBJ2-1,NA
ASSPFGADEQF,TRBV18,TRBJ2-1,NA
ASTGGALSSYEQY,TRBV28,TRBJ2-7,NA
ASSLSRLAVNEQF,TRBV7-3,TRBJ2-1,few
ATETTNNNEQF,TRBV10-3,TRBJ2-1,NA
ASTPGTLSTDTQY,TRBV28,TRBJ2-3,NA
ASSALRMTQY,TRBV2,TRBJ2-5,NA
SVGSLAPGEQY,TRBV29-1,TRBJ2-7,many
ATSDSSDSYEQY,TRBV24-1,TRBJ2-7,NA
ASSYGQGANTIY,TRBV6-5,TRBJ1-3,few
SVEGAGAGTEAF,TRBV29-1,TRBJ1-1,few
ASNPTREGHYNEQF,TRBV6-2/TRBV6-3,TRBJ2-1,few
ASSYSRDRRSEQY,TRBV6-5,TRBJ2-7,NA
ASRTGETYEQY,TRBV27,TRBJ2-7,NA
ASSQELLAGAGELF,TRBV14,TRBJ2-2,NA
ASSPLRGRGTQY,TRBV7-2,TRBJ2-5,many
SVESGLLPSTDTQY,TRBV29-1,TRBJ2-3,NA
ASSKVPGVGQPYEQY,TRBV21-1,TRBJ2-7,many
ASSPRGTSDYNEQF,TRBV7-9,TRBJ2-1,few
ASSLGRGSSYEQY,TRBV11-2,TRBJ2-7,NA
SAPRPGTDTQY,TRBV20-1,TRBJ2-3,many
ASRGPGQFHNSPLH,TRBV6-1,TRBJ1-6,NA
ASSLGPGASKYQETQY,TRBV5-1,TRBJ2-5,few
ASRGLGLSTDTQY,TRBV5-5,TRBJ2-3,NA
ASSPPRQINTEAF,TRBV18,TRBJ1-1,few
AIRAGTIQETQY,TRBV10-3,TRBJ2-5,few
SAAQGITIY,TRBV20-1,TRBJ1-3,many